Given below is one TCR beta chain in context. Other DNA sequences in this sample translate to the same CDR3. The germline V gene encodes CDR1 SEHNR and CDR2 FQNEAQ (reference sequence). The J segment lost 6 bases and the V segment lost 8 bases, leaving 2 bases of the junction unmatched. The length of the CDR3 is 13 residues. This record belongs to a study of blood T cell repertoires in COVID-19. Study context: The United States, Italy and Spain supplied acute and convalescent COVID-19 samples. From T cells, B-cell-depleted T cells, or PBMCs came the material, which was cDNA or gDNA.

Original data processing: Amplification from reference gene primers served as the basis for estimated nucleated cell counts. The data were produced by immunoSEQ multiplex PCR, yet TCRdb's version contains in-frame clones alone and is incomplete. D and trimming come from the DNA, and the V and J calls and clone size come from that table. Of roughly 250,000 clones listed, roughly 80% are singletons. This chain uses TRBV7-9 with TRBJ2-1; 12 nucleotides agree with TRBD2. The receptor's source is a woman aged 40 to 55 with active or convalescent COVID-19. The sample taken for sequencing was peripheral blood. CDR3 in DNA: TGTGCCAGCTCACTAGCGGGGGGCAATGAGCAGTTCTTC. It is translated as CASSLAGGNEQFF.